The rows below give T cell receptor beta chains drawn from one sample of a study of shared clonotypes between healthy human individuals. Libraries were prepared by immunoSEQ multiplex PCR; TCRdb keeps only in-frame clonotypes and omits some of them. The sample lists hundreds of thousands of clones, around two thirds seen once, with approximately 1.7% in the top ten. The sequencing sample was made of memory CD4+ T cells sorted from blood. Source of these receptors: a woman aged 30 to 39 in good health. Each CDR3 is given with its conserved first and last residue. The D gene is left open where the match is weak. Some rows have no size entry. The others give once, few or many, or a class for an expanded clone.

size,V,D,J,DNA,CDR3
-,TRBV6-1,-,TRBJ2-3,TGTGCCAGCAGTGTTGGAGGGGATCGGGATACGCAGTATTTT,CASSVGGDRDTQYF
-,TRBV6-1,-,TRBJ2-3,TGTGCCAGCAGCGAAGCCGGCCAGAGCACAGATACGCAGTATTTT,CASSEAGQSTDTQYF
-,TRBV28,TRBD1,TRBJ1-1,TGTGCCAGCAGTTTTGCAGGGGGGCACACTGAAGCTTTCTTT,CASSFAGGHTEAFF
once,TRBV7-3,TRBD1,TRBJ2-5,TGTGCCAGCAGCTTAACGGTGACAGGGTGGGAGACCCAGTACTTC,CASSLTVTGWETQYF
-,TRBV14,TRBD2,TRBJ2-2,TGTGCCAGCAGCCATTTAGGACTAGCGGGAGTATACACCGGGGAGCTGTTTTTT,CASSHLGLAGVYTGELFF
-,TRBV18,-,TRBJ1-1,TGTGCCAGCTCCGAGGGGCTGAACACTGAAGCTTTCTTT,CASSEGLNTEAFF
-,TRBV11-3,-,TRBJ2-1,TGTGCCAGCAGCAGAGGCCCACCTAATGAGCAGTTCTTC,CASSRGPPNEQFF
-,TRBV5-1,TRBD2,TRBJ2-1,TGCGCCAGCGCGACGGGAGCGCCCTCGGGGGGGAGGACTCGCAATGAGCAGTTCTTC,CASATGAPSGGRTRNEQFF
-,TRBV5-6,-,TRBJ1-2,TGTGCCAGCAGCTTGGTGAGTCCGAACTATGGCTACACCTTC,CASSLVSPNYGYTF
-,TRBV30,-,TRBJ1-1,TGTGCCTGGAGTGGGAAGACATCCCTGAACACTGAAGCTTTCTTT,CAWSGKTSLNTEAFF
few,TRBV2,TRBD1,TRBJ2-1,TGTGCCAGCAACCACCCGGGACAGAATCCCAATGAGCAGTTCTTC,CASNHPGQNPNEQFF
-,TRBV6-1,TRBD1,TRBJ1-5,TGTGCCAGCAGTGGGACAGGGGGCGCAGGCAATCAGCCCCAGCATTTT,CASSGTGGAGNQPQHF
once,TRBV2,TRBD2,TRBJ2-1,TGTGCCAGCAGAACGAGACTAGCGGGAGGATACTACAATGAGCAGTTCTTC,CASRTRLAGGYYNEQFF
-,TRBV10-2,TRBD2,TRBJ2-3,TGCGCCAGCAGTGAGTGGACTAGCACTAGCACAGATACGCAGTATTTT,CASSEWTSTSTDTQYF
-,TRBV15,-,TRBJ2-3,TGTGCCACCAGCGCAAGGCTGAGCACAGATACGCAGTATTTT,CATSARLSTDTQYF
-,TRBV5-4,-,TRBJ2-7,TGTGCCAGCAGCTTGTGGAGGAACGAGCAGTACTTC,CASSLWRNEQYF
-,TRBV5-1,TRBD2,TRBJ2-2,TGCGCCAGCAGCTCGGCGGGGGACGGGGAGCTGTTTTTT,CASSSAGDGELFF
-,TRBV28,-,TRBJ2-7,TGTGCCAGCAGTTTCTCCCTGCGGGGGCCCAGCTACTTC,CASSFSLRGPSYF
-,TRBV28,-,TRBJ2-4,TGTGCCAGCACCACTAGCTCATTTGCCAAAAACATTCAGTACTTC,CASTTSSFAKNIQYF
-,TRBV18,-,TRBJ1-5,TGTGCCAGCTCACTCGGGGTGGGTCAGCCCCAGCATTTT,CASSLGVGQPQHF
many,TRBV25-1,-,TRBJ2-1,TGTGCCAGCAGTGCAGGTAGCCCCAATGAGCAGTTCTTC,CASSAGSPNEQFF
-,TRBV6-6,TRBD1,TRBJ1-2,TGTGCCAGCAGTGCTATACAGGGGGCCCATGGCTACACCTTC,CASSAIQGAHGYTF
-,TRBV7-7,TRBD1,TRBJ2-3,TGTGCCAGCAGCTTAGTAGGGGGCTTGAAAGATACGCAGTATTTT,CASSLVGGLKDTQYF
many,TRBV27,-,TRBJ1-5,TGTGCCAGCAGATCGACAGTGGGGGGCTTCAGTCAGCCCCAGCATTTT,CASRSTVGGFSQPQHF
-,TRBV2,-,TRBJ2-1,TGTGCCAGCATGCGCCCCGGGGGGCACAATGAGCAGTTCTTC,CASMRPGGHNEQFF
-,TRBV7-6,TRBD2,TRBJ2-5,TGTGCCAGCAGCGGGTCTAGCGGGAGTGGTGAGACCCAGTACTTC,CASSGSSGSGETQYF
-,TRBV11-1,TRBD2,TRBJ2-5,TGTGCCAGCAGCCTACTAGCGGGAGGAATCAGAGAGACCCAGTACTTC,CASSLLAGGIRETQYF
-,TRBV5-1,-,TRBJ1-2,TGCGCCAGCAGCTTGTTTGCAGCGGGTCCTGGGGGCTCCCCGGGTGGCTACACCTTC,CASSLFAAGPGGSPGGYTF
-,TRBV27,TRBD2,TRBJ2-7,TGTGCCAGCAGTTTTAGCGGGAGCGGCGAGCAGTACTTC,CASSFSGSGEQYF
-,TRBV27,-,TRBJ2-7,TGTGCCAGCAGTCCCCGCCTTGGCGGTTCCTACGAGCAGTACTTC,CASSPRLGGSYEQYF
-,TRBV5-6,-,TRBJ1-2,TGTGCCAGCAGCGGCGGTTGGGAGGGGTATGGCTACACCTTC,CASSGGWEGYGYTF
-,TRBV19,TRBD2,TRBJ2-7,TGTGCCAGTTCTGCGGGAGCCTACGAGCAGTACTTC,CASSAGAYEQYF
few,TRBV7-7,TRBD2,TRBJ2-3,TGTGCCAGCAGCGCCACTAGCGGGAGCACAGATACGCAGTATTTT,CASSATSGSTDTQYF
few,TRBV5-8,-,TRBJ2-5,TGTGCCAGCAGCTCGGACAACCAAGAGACCCAGTACTTC,CASSSDNQETQYF
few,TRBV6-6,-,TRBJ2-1,TGTGCCAGCAGTTCCCCTTGGGTCCAAGCGATAGATGAGCAGTTCTTC,CASSSPWVQAIDEQFF
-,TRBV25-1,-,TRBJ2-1,TGTGCCAGCAGAGACAGTCTCAATGAGCAGTTCTTC,CASRDSLNEQFF
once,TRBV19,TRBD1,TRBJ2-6,TGTGCCAGTAGTAGAGGACAGGGAGATTCTGGGGCCAACGTCCTGACTTTC,CASSRGQGDSGANVLTF
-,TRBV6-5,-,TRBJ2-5,TGTGCCAGCAGTTATAGTAACAGGCCCCAGGTGGAGACCCAGTACTTC,CASSYSNRPQVETQYF
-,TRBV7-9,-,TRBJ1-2,TGTGCCAGCAGCTCTGGACAGAAAAGGGACTATGGCTACACCTTC,CASSSGQKRDYGYTF
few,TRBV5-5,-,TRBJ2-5,TGTGCCAGCACCCCTGGAGAGACCCAGTACTTC,CASTPGETQYF
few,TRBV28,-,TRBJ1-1,TGTGCCAGCAGTTCGCGCCTCCAGGGGATCGGCACTGAAGCTTTCTTT,CASSSRLQGIGTEAFF
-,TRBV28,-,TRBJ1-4,TGTGCCAGCAATACCCCCGGGACTGGAAATGAAAAACTGTTTTTT,CASNTPGTGNEKLFF
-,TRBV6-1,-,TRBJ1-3,TGTGCCAGCAGTGAATTTGGGACGTCTGGCTCTGGAAACACCATATATTTT,CASSEFGTSGSGNTIYF
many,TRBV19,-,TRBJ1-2,TGTGCCAGTAGAGGAGAGGGGCGGGCTCCTTACTATGGCTACACCTTC,CASRGEGRAPYYGYTF
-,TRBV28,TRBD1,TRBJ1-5,TGTGCCAGCAGGATACAGGGGGTTGTCAATCAGCCCCAGCATTTT,CASRIQGVVNQPQHF
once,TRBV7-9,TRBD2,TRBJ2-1,TGTGCCAGCAGCTCCATAGCGGGAAGGAAATACAATGAGCAGTTCTTC,CASSSIAGRKYNEQFF
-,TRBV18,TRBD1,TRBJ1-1,TGTGCCAGCTCACCACCAAGACAGGGGATGAACACTGAAGCTTTCTTT,CASSPPRQGMNTEAFF
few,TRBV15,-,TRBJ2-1,TGTGCCACCAGCAGACCGCGGACGGGGGAGCAGTTCTTC,CATSRPRTGEQFF
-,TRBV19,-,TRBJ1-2,TGTGCCAGTAGTATCCCCAACCCAAACTATGGCTACACCTTC,CASSIPNPNYGYTF
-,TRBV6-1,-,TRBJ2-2,TGTGCCAGCAGTGAAGCGCTGGGTGGCGGGGAGCTGTTTTTT,CASSEALGGGELFF
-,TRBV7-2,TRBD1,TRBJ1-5,TGTGCCAGCAGCCCGGGACAGAGCTTCAATCAGCCCCAGCATTTT,CASSPGQSFNQPQHF
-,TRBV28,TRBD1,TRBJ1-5,TGTGCCAGCAGTTTAATGGTCCTCGCAGGGGGGTTTAGGGGCAATCAGCCCCAGCATTTT,CASSLMVLAGGFRGNQPQHF
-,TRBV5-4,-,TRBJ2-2,TGTGCCAGCAGCGCACACCAGGGTGCCGGGGAGCTGTTTTTT,CASSAHQGAGELFF
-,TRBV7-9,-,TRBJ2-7,TGTGCCAGCAGCTTCCCTATGGAAGGAGGGCAGTACTTC,CASSFPMEGGQYF
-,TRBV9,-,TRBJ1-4,TGTGCCAGCAGCCCAACGGTCCTTAATGAAAAACTGTTTTTT,CASSPTVLNEKLFF
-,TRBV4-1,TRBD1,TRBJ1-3,TGCGCCAGCAGCCAAGATCATAGCCCAGGGGGCATTAGCTCTGGAAACACCATATATTTT,CASSQDHSPGGISSGNTIYF
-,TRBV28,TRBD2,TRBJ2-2,TGTGCCAGCAGTTTAAGGGACTACTCGAACACCGGGGAGCTGTTTTTT,CASSLRDYSNTGELFF
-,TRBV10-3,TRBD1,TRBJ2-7,TGTGCCATCAGTCTATGGGACAGGGCTCACGAGCAGTACTTC,CAISLWDRAHEQYF
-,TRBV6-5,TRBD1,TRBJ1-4,TGTGCCAGCAGTGCCCGGGGAGGACAGGTACTGTTTTTT,CASSARGGQVLFF
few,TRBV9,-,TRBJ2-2,TGTGCCAGCAGCTTTAGCGTATCCGCCGGGGAGCTGTTTTTT,CASSFSVSAGELFF